This paragraph covers one T cell receptor beta chain sequence. Its antigen is currently unknown. The data were taken from a study of vaccination effects on CD4 cells after COVID-19. The germline CDR1 and CDR2 sequences are ENHRY and SYGVKD. The J segment lost 0 bases and the V segment lost 6 bases, leaving 6 bases of the junction unmatched. This CDR3 spans 17 amino acids. Pools of viral peptides were used by the ViraFEST assay to expand antigen-specific CD4+ T cells ahead of sequencing. Subsequent to a culture period of around 10 days, CD4+ T cells were isolated. Two doses of BNT162b2 or mRNA-1273 vaccine were administered to participants. Each well held about 2 million PBMC cultured with about 9.1 ug/ml peptides and 9.5 to 10 IU/ml IL-2. Here immunoSEQ multiplex PCR was the method, and the copy in TCRdb shows in-frame clones only, minus some. The sample holds about 14,000 clones, about two thirds seen once.

The sample here was CD4+ T cells from PBMCs cultured with SARS-CoV-2 spike peptides, taken after COVID-19 vaccination. The sequence was collected from a human donor who received a COVID-19 vaccine. The genes are TRBV10-3 and TRBJ2-6; TRBD1 agrees at 9 bases. CDR3 in amino acids: CAISAGTGSSGANVLTF. The CDR3 coding sequence is TGTGCCATCAGCGCCGGGACAGGGAGCTCTGGGGCCAACGTCCTGACTTTC.